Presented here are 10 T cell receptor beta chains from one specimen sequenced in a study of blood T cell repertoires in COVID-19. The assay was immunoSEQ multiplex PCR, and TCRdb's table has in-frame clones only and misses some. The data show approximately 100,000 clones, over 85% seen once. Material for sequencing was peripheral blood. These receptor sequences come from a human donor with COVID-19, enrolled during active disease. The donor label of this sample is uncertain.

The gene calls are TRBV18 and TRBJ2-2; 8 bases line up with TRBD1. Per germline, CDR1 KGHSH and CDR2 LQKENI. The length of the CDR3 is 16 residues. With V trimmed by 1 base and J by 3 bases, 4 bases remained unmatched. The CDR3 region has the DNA TGTGCCAGCTCACCACGGACAGGGTGGGACACCGGGGAGCTGTTTTTT. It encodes CASSPRTGWDTGELFF.

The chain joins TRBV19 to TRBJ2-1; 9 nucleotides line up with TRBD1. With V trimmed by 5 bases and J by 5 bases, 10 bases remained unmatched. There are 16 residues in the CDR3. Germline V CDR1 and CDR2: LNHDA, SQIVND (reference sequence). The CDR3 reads CASSRLPGQGNNEQFF. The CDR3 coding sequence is TGTGCCAGTAGTCGCCTCCCCGGACAGGGGAACAATGAGCAGTTCTTC.

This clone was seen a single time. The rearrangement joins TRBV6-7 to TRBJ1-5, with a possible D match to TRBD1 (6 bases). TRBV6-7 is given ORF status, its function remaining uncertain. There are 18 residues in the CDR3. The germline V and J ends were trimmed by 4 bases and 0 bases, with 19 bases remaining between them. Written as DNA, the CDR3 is TGTGCCAGCAGTTCCAACTTATGGACAGACAATAGCAATCAGCCCCAGCATTTT. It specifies CASSSNLWTDNSNQPQHF.

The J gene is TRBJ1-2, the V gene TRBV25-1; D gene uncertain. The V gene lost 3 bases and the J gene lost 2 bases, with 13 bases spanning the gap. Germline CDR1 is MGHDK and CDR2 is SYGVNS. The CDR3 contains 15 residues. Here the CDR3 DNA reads TGTGCCAGCAGTGATGGAGTGGCGGCGAACTATGGCTACACCTTC. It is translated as CASSDGVAANYGYTF.

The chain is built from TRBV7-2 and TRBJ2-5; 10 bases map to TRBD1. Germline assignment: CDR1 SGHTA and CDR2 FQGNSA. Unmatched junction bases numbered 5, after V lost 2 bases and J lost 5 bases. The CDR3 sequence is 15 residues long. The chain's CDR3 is CASSLWDRGLETQYF. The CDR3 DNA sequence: TGTGCCAGCAGCTTATGGGACAGGGGTTTGGAGACCCAGTACTTC. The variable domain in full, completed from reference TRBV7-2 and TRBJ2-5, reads GAGVSQSPSNKVTEKGKDVELRCDPISGHTALYWYRQSLGQGLEFLIYFQGNSAPDKSGLPSDRFSAERTGGSVSTLTIQRTQQEDSAVYLCASSLWDRGLETQYFGPGTRLLVL.

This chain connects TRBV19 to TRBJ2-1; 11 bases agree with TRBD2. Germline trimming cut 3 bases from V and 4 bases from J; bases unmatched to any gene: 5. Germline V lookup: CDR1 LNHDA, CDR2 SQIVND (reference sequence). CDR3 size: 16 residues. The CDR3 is CASSIASGRTYNEQFF. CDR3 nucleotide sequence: TGTGCCAGTAGTATCGCTAGCGGGAGGACATACAATGAGCAGTTCTTC.

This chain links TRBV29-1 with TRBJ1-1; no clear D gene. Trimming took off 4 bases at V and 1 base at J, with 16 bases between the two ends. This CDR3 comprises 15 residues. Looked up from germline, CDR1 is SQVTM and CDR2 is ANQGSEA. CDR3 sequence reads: CSVGGPASRNTEAFF. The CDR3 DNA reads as TGCAGCGTTGGAGGCCCAGCCTCTCGGAACACTGAAGCTTTCTTT.

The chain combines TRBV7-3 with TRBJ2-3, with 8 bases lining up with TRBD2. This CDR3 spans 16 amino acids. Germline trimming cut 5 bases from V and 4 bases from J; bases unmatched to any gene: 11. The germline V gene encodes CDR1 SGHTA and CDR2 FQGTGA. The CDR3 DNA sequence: TGTGCCAGCAGCGCCTCGGGGCGGGGGGCCTCAGATACGCAGTATTTT. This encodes CASSASGRGASDTQYF.

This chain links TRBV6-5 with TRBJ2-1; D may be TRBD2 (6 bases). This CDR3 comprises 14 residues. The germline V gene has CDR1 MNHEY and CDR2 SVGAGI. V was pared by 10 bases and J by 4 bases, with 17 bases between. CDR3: CANKLSGLYNEQFF. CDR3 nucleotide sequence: TGTGCCAACAAGTTGAGCGGGCTTTACAATGAGCAGTTCTTC.

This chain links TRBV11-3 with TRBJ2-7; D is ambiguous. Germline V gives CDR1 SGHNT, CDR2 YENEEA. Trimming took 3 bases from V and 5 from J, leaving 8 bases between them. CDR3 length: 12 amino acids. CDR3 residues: CASSFEDHEQYF. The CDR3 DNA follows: TGTGCCAGCAGCTTTGAGGATCACGAGCAGTACTTC.